The entry that follows covers one T cell receptor (beta chain) sequence. This is likely a read error, given that the CDR3 carries no conserved phenylalanine or tryptophan at its end. The limits of the CDR3 on the DNA are not certain, so only TCRdb's listed CDR3 is given. This entry belongs to a study of T cells in Graves' hyperthyroidism and ophthalmopathy. The CDR3 is 8 residues long, ends included. Germline V lookup: CDR1 SEHNR, CDR2 FQNEAQ (reference sequence). The investigators amplified TCR beta CDR3 regions from RNA transcripts. Using the HTBI primer set, a first-round RT-PCR was run on the TCR CDR3. TCRdb analysed the multiplex PCR reads with MiXCR anew, one entry per CDR3 protein. Of approximately 700,000 distinct CDR3 sequences listed, roughly 46% were seen once; the top ten hold less than 9.5%.

This clonotype was sampled from an adult man with Graves' disease, either hyperthyroidism or ophthalmopathy (not recorded which). The chain carries TRBV7-9 and TRBJ1-4. Sequenced sample: peripheral blood or thyroid tissue (not recorded which). CDR3 amino acids: CASTLQRG.